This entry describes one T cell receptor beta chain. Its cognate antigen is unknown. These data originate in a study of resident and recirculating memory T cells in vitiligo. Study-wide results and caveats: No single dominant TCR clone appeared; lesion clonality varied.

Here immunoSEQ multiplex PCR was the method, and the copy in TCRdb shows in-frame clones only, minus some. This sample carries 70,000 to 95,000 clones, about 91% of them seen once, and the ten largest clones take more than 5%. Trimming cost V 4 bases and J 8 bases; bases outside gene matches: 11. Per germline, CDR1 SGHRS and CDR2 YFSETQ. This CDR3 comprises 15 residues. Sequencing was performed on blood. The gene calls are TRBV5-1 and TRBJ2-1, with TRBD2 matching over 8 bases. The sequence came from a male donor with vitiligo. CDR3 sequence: CASSPLAGGAHEQFF. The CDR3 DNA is TGCGCCAGCAGCCCGCTGGCGGGAGGTGCACATGAGCAGTTCTTC.